Listed below are T cell receptor beta chains from one sample, sequenced in a study of T cells in tuberculosis. Data came from immunoSEQ multiplex PCR; TCRdb stores just in-frame clones and leaves some out. The sample consists of about 43,000 clones, about 95% of them appearing once. The source material was PBMCs. These receptors all come from a donor aged 10 to 29 with latent tuberculosis or without tuberculosis infection. Some clones in this sample may be carry-over from other donors' samples. The CDR3 runs from the conserved cysteine through the conserved F or W. Each record gives: J gene, V gene, CDR3 protein.

j_gene: TRBJ2-3; v_gene: TRBV5-1; CDR3aa: CASRPDSRTDTQYF
j_gene: TRBJ2-1; v_gene: TRBV6-1; CDR3aa: CASSEVASSVGEQFF
j_gene: TRBJ2-3; v_gene: TRBV27; CDR3aa: CASSPPGRALDTQYF
j_gene: TRBJ2-3; v_gene: TRBV10-1; CDR3aa: CASSEGTLTDTQYF
j_gene: TRBJ2-7; v_gene: TRBV29-1; CDR3aa: CSVLPGGQIYEQYF
j_gene: TRBJ2-7; v_gene: TRBV5-4; CDR3aa: CASRQQGTPYEQYF
j_gene: TRBJ2-7; v_gene: TRBV27; CDR3aa: CASSLSDRGNEQYF
j_gene: TRBJ2-7; v_gene: TRBV27; CDR3aa: CASRLGRGGPYEQYF
j_gene: TRBJ2-7; v_gene: TRBV6-5; CDR3aa: CASVRGYEQYF
j_gene: TRBJ2-1; v_gene: TRBV7-9; CDR3aa: CASSSTSGSLNEQFF
j_gene: TRBJ1-2; v_gene: TRBV30; CDR3aa: CAWINRGEGYTF
j_gene: TRBJ1-5; v_gene: TRBV19; CDR3aa: CASERSGTGDWQPQHF
j_gene: TRBJ1-5; v_gene: TRBV4-3; CDR3aa: CASSQSAGDPQHF
j_gene: TRBJ2-1; v_gene: TRBV9; CDR3aa: CASSVGVSGSWDEQFF
j_gene: TRBJ1-3; v_gene: TRBV2; CDR3aa: CASTVDRGPGNTIYF
j_gene: TRBJ1-1; v_gene: TRBV6-5; CDR3aa: CASSYSLGTGDTEAFF
j_gene: TRBJ2-1; v_gene: TRBV18; CDR3aa: CASSPLPSNIREYNEQFF
j_gene: TRBJ1-5; v_gene: TRBV23-1; CDR3aa: CASTSGTGESNSNQPQHF
j_gene: TRBJ2-5; v_gene: TRBV30; CDR3aa: CAWSVRGGRETQYF
j_gene: TRBJ1-5; v_gene: TRBV2; CDR3aa: CASSVWTGNQPQHF
j_gene: TRBJ1-5; v_gene: TRBV5-8; CDR3aa: CASSLSGGGQPQHF
j_gene: TRBJ1-5; v_gene: TRBV7-8; CDR3aa: CASSSSWGNSNQPQHF
j_gene: TRBJ1-3; v_gene: TRBV7-8; CDR3aa: CASSSRTRNTIYF
j_gene: TRBJ2-5; v_gene: TRBV7-3; CDR3aa: CASSLGTIDETQYF
j_gene: TRBJ1-4; v_gene: TRBV30; CDR3aa: CACRGRTNEKLFF
j_gene: TRBJ2-5; v_gene: TRBV29-1; CDR3aa: CSVERDREAQYF
j_gene: TRBJ1-1; v_gene: TRBV5-6; CDR3aa: CASSLAVTTEAFF
j_gene: TRBJ1-4; v_gene: TRBV6-5; CDR3aa: CASSFYRGLSNEKLFF
j_gene: TRBJ2-7; v_gene: TRBV28; CDR3aa: CASSSHNSYEQYF
j_gene: TRBJ1-2; v_gene: TRBV28; CDR3aa: CASRGGQNGYTF
j_gene: TRBJ2-3; v_gene: TRBV7-9; CDR3aa: CASSLPPRGGVGTDTQYF
j_gene: TRBJ1-2; v_gene: TRBV5-5; CDR3aa: CASSSLGSGGASGGYTF
j_gene: TRBJ2-4; v_gene: TRBV30; CDR3aa: CAWDDRTIDRAKNIQYF
j_gene: TRBJ2-1; v_gene: TRBV19; CDR3aa: CASSIMGLVDSEQFF
j_gene: TRBJ2-3; v_gene: TRBV28; CDR3aa: CASSRIGQGLTDTQYF
j_gene: TRBJ1-3; v_gene: TRBV18; CDR3aa: CASSPREDTIYF